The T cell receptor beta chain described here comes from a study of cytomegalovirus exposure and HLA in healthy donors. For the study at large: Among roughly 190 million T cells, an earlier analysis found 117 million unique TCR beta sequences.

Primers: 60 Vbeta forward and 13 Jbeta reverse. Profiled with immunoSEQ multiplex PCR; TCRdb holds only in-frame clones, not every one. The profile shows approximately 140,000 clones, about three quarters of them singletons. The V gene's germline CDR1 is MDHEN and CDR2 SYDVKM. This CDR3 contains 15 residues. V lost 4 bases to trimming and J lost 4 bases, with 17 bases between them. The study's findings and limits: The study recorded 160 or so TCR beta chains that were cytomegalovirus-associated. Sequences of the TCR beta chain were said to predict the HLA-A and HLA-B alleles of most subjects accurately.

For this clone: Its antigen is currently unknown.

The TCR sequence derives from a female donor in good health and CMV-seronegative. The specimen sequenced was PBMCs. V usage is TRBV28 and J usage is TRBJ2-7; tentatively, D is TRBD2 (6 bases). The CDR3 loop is CASSWGLDGRYEQYF. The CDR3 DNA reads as TGTGCCAGCAGTTGGGGTCTTGACGGGAGATACGAGCAGTACTTC.